This T cell receptor (beta chain) is from a study of CD8 T cells in ankylosing spondylitis. V lost 6 bases and J lost 0, with 12 bases in between. This CDR3 spans 15 amino acids. Germline lookup yields CDR1 ENHRY and CDR2 SYGVKD. This clonotype came up a few times. Its matching antigen is unknown. MiXCR was run by TCRdb on the 5' RACE reads, yielding one entry per CDR3 protein. The sample yields approximately 350,000 distinct CDR3 sequences, roughly 14% seen once. The study's findings and limits: A TCR beta motif of under ten highly homologous variants appeared characteristic of ankylosing spondylitis blood.

V is TRBV10-3 and J is TRBJ2-1; the D is unclear. This TCR came from a male donor with ankylosing spondylitis or in good health (not recorded which). The sequenced material came from blood, either unsorted or a sorted T cell fraction (not recorded which). Here the CDR3 DNA reads TGTGCCATCAGGGCGGACCTTGGCTCCTACAATGAGCAGTTCTTC. This codes for CAIRADLGSYNEQFF.